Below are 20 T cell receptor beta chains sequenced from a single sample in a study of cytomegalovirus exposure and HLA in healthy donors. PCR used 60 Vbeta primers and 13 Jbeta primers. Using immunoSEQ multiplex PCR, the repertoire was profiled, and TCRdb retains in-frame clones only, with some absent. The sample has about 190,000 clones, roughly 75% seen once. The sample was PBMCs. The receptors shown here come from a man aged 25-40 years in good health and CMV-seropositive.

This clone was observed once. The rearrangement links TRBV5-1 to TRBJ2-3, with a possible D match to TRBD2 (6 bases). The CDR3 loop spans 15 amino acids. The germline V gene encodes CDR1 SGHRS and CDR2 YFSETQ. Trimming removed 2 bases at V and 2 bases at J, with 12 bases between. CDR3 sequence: CASSLGTGVTDTQYF. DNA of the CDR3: TGCGCCAGCAGCTTAGGAACGGGGGTCACAGATACGCAGTATTTT.

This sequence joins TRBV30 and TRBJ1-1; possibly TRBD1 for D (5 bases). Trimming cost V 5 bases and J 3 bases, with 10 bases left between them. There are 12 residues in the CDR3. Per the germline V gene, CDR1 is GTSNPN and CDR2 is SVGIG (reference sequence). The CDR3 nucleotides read TGTGCCTGGGCAGGGTCGTACACTGAAGCTTTCTTT. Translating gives CAWAGSYTEAFF.

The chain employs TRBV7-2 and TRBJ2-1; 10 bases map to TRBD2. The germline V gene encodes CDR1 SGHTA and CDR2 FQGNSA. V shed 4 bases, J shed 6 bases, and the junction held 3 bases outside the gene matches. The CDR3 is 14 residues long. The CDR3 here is CASSSSGRSNEQFF. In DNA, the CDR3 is TGTGCCAGCAGCTCTAGCGGGAGATCCAATGAGCAGTTCTTC.

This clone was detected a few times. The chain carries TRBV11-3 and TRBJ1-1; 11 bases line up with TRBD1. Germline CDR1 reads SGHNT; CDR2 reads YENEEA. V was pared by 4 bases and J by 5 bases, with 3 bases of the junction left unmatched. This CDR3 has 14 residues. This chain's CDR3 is CASSSGQGGTEAFF. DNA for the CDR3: TGTGCCAGCAGCTCGGGACAGGGGGGAACTGAAGCTTTCTTT. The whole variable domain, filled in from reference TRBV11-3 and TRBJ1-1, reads EAGVVQSPRYKIIEKKQPVAFWCNPISGHNTLYWYLQNLGQGPELLIRYENEEAVDDSQLPKDRFSAERLKGVDSTLKIQPAELGDSAVYLCASSSGQGGTEAFFGQGTRLTVV.

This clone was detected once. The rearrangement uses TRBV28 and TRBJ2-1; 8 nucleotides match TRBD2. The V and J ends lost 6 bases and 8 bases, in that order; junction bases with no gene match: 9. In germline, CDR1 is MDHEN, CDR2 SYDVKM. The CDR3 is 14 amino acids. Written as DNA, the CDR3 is TGTGCCAGCAGATCAAGCGGGAGAAATGATGAGCAGTTCTTC. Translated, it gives CASRSSGRNDEQFF.

CDR3 nucleotides: TGTGCCAGTAGTATCCTTCCACAGGGGGGGAATTCACCCCTCCACTTT. It is translated as CASSILPQGGNSPLHF. This chain links TRBV19 with TRBJ1-6, with TRBD1 matching over 8 bases. The J segment lost 7 bases and the V segment lost 3 bases, leaving 8 bases of the junction unmatched. CDR3 length: 16 amino acids. Germline V gene data show CDR1 as LNHDA and CDR2 as SQIVND (reference sequence).

CDR3 nucleotides: TGCGCCAGCAGCCAAGGACAGGGGAGTAGCTATGAGCAGTTCTTC. Amino acid sequence: CASSQGQGSSYEQFF. The V gene is TRBV5-1, the J gene TRBJ2-1; 9 bases match TRBD1. Germline values: CDR1 SGHRS, CDR2 YFSETQ. CDR3 length equals 15 residues. The trim removed 4 bases at V and 8 bases at J, leaving 10 bases unmatched.

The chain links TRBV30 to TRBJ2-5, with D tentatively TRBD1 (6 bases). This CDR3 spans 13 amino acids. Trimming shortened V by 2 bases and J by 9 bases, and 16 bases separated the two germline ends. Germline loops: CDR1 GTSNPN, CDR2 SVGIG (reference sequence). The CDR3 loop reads CAWSTRGAGAQYF. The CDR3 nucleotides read TGTGCCTGGAGTACCAGGGGAGCAGGGGCCCAGTACTTC.

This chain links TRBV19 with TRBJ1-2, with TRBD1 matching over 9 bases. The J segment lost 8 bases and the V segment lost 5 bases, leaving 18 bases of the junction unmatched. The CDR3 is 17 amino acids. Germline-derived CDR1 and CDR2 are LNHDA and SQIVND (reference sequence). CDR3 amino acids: CASSSLKKPGQGSGYTF. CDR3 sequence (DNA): TGTGCCAGTAGTTCGCTAAAAAAACCGGGACAGGGCAGCGGCTACACCTTC.

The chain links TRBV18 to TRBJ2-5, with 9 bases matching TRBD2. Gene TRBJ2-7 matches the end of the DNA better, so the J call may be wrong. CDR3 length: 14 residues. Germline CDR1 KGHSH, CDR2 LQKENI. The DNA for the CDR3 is TGTGCCAGCTCCCCGACTAGCGGAGACCACGAGCAGTACTTC. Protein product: CASSPTSGDHEQYF.

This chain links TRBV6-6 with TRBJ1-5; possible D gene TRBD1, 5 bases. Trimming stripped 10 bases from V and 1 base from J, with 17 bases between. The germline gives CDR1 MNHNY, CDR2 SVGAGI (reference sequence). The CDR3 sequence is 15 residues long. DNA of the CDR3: TGTGCCACCATTGTCGGGGGTTCGAGCAATCAGCCCCAGCATTTT. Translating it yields CATIVGGSSNQPQHF.

The CDR3 region is CAWRPAGTSGNNEQFF. The DNA for the CDR3 is TGTGCCTGGAGGCCCGCCGGGACTAGCGGGAACAATGAGCAGTTCTTC. The V call is TRBV30, the J call TRBJ2-1; 13 bases align to TRBD2. This CDR3 has 16 residues. The V gene's germline CDR1 is GTSNPN and CDR2 SVGIG (reference sequence). V lost 3 bases to trimming and J lost 5 bases; unmatched junction nucleotides: 7.

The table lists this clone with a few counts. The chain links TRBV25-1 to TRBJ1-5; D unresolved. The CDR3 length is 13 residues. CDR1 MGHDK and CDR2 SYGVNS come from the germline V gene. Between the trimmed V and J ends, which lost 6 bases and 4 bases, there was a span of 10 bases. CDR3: CASSGGWNQPQHF. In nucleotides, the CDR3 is TGTGCCAGCAGCGGAGGGTGGAATCAGCCCCAGCATTTT.

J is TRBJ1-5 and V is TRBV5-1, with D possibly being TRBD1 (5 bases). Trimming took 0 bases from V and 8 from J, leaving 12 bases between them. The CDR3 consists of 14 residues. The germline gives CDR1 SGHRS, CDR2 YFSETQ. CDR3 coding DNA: TGCGCCAGCAGCTTGGGGGGCGGGACGGAGCCCCAGCATTTT. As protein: CASSLGGGTEPQHF.

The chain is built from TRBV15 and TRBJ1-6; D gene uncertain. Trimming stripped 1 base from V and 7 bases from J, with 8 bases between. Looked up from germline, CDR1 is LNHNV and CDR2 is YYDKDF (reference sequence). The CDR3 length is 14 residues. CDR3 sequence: CATSRAPGNSPLHF. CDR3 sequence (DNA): TGTGCCACCAGCAGAGCCCCCGGGAATTCACCCCTCCACTTT.

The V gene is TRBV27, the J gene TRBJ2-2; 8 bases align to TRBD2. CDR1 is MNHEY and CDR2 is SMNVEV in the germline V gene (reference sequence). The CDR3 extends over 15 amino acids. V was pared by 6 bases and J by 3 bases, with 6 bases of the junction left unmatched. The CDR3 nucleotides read TGTGCCAGCAGCCGGGAGGGCCGATACACCGGGGAGCTGTTTTTT. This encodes CASSREGRYTGELFF.

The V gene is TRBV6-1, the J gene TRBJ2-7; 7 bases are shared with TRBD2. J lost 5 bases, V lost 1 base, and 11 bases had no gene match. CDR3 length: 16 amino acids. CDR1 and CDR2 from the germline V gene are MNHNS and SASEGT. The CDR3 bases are TGTGCCAGCAGTGAAGTTAAGCGGGGTGTAGGGGACGAGCAGTACTTC. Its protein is CASSEVKRGVGDEQYF.

As DNA, the CDR3 is TGTGCCAGCAGCACCCGTCCGGGTAATGAGCAGTTCTTC. Amino acids: CASSTRPGNEQFF. The V gene is TRBV7-2, the J gene TRBJ2-1; D uncertain. Trimming took 5 bases from V and 7 from J, leaving 12 bases between them. This CDR3 contains 13 residues. The germline V gene has CDR1 SGHTA and CDR2 FQGNSA.

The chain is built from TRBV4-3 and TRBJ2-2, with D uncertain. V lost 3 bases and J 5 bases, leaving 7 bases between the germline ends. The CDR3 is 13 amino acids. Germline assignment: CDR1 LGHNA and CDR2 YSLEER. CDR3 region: CASSQAETGELFF. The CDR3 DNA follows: TGCGCCAGCAGCCAGGCCGAAACCGGGGAGCTGTTTTTT.

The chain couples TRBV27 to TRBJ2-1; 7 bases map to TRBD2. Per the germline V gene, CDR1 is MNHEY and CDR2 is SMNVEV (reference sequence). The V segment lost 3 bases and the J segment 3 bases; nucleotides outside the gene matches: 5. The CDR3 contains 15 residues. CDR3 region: CASSFGGSVYNEQFF. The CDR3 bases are TGTGCCAGCAGTTTCGGCGGGAGTGTCTACAATGAGCAGTTCTTC.